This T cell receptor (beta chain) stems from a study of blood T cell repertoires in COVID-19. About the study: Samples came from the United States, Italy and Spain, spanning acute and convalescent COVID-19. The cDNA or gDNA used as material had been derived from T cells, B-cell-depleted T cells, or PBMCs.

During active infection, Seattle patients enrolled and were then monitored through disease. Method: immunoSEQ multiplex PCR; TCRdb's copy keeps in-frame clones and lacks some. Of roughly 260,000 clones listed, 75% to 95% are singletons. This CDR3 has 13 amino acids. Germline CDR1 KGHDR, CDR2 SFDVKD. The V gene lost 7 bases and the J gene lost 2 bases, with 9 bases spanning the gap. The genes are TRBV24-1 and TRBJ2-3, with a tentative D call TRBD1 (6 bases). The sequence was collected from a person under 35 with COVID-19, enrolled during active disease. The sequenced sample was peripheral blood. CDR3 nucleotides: TGTGCCACCAGGGACAGATACACAGATACGCAGTATTTT. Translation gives CATRDRYTDTQYF.